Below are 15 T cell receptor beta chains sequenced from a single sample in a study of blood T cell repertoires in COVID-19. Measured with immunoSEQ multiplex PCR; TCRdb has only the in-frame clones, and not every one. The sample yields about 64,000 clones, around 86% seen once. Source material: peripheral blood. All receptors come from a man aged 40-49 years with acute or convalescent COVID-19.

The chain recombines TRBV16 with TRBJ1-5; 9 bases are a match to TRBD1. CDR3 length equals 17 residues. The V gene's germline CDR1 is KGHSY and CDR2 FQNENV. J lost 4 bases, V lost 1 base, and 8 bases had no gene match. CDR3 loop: CASSQYLDGTGNQPQHF. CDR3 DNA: TGTGCCAGCAGCCAATACCTCGATGGGACAGGGAATCAGCCCCAGCATTTT.

CDR3 DNA: TGTGCCTACGCGGGACAGGGGAATGAAAAACTGTTTTTT. This gives the protein CAYAGQGNEKLFF. The chain couples TRBV30 to TRBJ1-4, with 10 positions matching TRBD1. The V segment lost 7 bases and the J segment 5 bases; nucleotides outside the gene matches: 4. CDR3 length: 13 residues. Germline loops: CDR1 GTSNPN, CDR2 SVGIG (reference sequence).

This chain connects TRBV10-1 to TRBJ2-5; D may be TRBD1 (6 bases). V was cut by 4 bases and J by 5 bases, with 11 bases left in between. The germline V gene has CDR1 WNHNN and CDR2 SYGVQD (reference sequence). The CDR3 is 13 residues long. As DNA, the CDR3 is TGCGCCAGCAGTGCCCAGGGGCCGGAGACCCAGTACTTC. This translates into CASSAQGPETQYF.

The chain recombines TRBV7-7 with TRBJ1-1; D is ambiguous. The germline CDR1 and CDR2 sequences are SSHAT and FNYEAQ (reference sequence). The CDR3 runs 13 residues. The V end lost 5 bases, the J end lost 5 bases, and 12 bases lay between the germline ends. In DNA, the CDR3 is TGTGCCAGCAGCCCTGGACGGGGAACTGAAGCTTTCTTT. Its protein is CASSPGRGTEAFF.

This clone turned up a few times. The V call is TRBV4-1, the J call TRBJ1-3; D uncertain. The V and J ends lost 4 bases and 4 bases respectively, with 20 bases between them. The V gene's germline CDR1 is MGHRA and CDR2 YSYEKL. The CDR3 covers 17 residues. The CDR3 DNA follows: TGCGCCAGCAGCCTCGGCAATACGAGGTTTTCCGGAAACACCATATATTTT. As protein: CASSLGNTRFSGNTIYF.

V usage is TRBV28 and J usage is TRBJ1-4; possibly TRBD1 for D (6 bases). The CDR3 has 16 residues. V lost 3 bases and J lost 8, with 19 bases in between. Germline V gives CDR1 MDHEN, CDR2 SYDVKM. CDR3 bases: TGTGCCAGCAGTTTGTGGCAGGGGAAGGATAAGGAAAAACTGTTTTTT. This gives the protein CASSLWQGKDKEKLFF.

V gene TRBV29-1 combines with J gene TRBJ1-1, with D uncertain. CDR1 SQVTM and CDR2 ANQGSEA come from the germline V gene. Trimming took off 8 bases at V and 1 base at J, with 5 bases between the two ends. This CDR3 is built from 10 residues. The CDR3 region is CSFSNTEAFF. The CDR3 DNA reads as TGCAGCTTCTCGAACACTGAAGCTTTCTTT.

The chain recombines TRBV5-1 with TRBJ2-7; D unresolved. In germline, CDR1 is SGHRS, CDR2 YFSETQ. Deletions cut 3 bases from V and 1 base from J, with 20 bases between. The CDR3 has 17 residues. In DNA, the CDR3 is TGCGCCAGCAGCTCCCCTGATCCGTCGGGTTTATCCTACGAGCAGTACTTC. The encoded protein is CASSSPDPSGLSYEQYF.

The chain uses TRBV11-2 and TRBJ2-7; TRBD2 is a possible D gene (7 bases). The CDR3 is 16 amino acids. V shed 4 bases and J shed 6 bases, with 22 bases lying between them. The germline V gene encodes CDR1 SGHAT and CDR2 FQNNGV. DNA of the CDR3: TGTGCCAGCAGCTCAGTGCGGGGGCAGGGGTTGCTCGAGCAGTACTTC. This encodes CASSSVRGQGLLEQYF.

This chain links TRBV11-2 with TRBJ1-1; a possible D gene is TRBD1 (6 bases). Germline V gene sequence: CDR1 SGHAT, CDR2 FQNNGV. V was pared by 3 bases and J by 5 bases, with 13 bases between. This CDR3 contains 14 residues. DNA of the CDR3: TGTGCCAGCAGCTTTCAACAGGGAAGGACTGAAGCTTTCTTT. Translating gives CASSFQQGRTEAFF.

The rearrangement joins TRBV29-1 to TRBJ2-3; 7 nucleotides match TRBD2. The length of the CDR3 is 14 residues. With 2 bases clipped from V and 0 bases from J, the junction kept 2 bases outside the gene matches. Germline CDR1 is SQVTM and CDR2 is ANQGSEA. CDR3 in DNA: TGCAGCGTTGAAAAGCGGGGAAGCACAGATACGCAGTATTTT. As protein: CSVEKRGSTDTQYF.

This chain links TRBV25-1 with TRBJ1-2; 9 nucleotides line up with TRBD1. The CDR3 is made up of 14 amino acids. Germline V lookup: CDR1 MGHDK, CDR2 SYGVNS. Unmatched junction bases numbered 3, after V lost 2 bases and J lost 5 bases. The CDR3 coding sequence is TGTGCCAGCAGTGAAACAGGGGGCAAGTATGGCTACACCTTC. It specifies CASSETGGKYGYTF.

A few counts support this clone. CDR3 nucleotides: TGTGCCAGCAGCCCAAGCGGGGCAAGGGATACGCAGTATTTT. Protein sequence: CASSPSGARDTQYF. V is TRBV7-8 and J is TRBJ2-3, with TRBD2 identical over 7 bases. With V trimmed by 5 bases and J by 6 bases, 8 bases remained unmatched. The CDR3 extends over 14 amino acids. The germline V gene encodes CDR1 SGHVS and CDR2 FQNEAQ.

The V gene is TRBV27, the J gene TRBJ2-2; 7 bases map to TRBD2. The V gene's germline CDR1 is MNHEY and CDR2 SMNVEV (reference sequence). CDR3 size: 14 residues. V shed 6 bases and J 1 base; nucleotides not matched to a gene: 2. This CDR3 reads CASRAGENTGELFF. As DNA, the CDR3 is TGTGCCAGCAGGGCGGGGGAGAACACCGGGGAGCTGTTTTTT.

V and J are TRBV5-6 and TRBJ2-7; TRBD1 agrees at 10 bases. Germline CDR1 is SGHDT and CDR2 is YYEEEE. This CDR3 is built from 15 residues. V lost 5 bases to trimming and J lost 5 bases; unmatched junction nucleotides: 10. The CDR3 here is CASRPTGTGVHEQYF. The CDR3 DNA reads TGTGCCAGCAGGCCGACCGGGACAGGGGTACACGAGCAGTACTTC.